Sequencing of this TCR beta chain was carried out in a study of blood T cell repertoires in COVID-19. Study overall: The United States, Italy and Spain supplied acute and convalescent COVID-19 samples.

Authors' processing steps: Reference gene primer amplification yielded estimated nucleated cell counts. TCRdb's table, derived via immunoSEQ multiplex PCR, lists solely in-frame clones and lacks some. V and J calls and clone size are those listed in that table; D and trimming were worked out from the DNA. The top ten clones hold over 2% of a sample with around 290,000 clones, approximately 89% of them seen once. The Seattle site enrolled patients during active infection and followed them longitudinally. Germline assignment: CDR1 SEHNR and CDR2 FQNEAQ (reference sequence). The V end was cut by 6 bases, the J end by 6 bases, with 17 bases between. The CDR3 runs 15 residues.

The clonotype comes from a woman in her twenties or thirties with COVID-19, enrolled during active disease. The chain joins TRBV7-9 to TRBJ2-2; D is ambiguous. Material for sequencing was peripheral blood. The CDR3 DNA reads as TGTGCCAGCAGATATTCCCCTCAACAGCCCGGGGAGCTGTTTTTT. This translates into CASRYSPQQPGELFF.